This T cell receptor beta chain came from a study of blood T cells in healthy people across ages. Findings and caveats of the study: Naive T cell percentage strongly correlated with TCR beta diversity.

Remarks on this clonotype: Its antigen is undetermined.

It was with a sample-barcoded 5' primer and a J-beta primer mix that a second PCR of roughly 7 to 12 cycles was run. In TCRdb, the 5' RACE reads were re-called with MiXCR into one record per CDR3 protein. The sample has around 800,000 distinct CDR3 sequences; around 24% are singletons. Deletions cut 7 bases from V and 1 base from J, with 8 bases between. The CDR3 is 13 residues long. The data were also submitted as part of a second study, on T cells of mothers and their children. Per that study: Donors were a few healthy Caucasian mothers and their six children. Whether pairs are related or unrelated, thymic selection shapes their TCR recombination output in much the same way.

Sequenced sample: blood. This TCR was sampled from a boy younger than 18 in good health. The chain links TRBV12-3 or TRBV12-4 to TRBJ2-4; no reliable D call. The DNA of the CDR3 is TGTGCCAGCACGGGCTTTGCCAAAAACATTCAGTACTTC. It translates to CASTGFAKNIQYF.